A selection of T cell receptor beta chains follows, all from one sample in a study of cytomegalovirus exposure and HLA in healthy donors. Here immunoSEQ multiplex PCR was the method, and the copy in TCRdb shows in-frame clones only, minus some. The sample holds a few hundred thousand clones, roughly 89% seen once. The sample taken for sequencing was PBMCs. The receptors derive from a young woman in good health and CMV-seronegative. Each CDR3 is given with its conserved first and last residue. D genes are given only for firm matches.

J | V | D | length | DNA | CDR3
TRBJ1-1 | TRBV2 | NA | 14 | TGTGCCAGCAGTATAAGACAGCTTAACACTGAAGCTTTCTTT | CASSIRQLNTEAFF
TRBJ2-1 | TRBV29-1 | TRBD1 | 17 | TGCAGCGTTGAAATTTGGGAACAGGGGGCCACCTACAATGAGCAGTTCTTC | CSVEIWEQGATYNEQFF
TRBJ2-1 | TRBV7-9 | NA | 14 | TGTGCCAGCAGCTTAGAGGATTGGGGCGATGAGCAGTTCTTC | CASSLEDWGDEQFF
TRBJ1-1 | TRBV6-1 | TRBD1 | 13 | TGTGCCAGCAGTACCGACAGGGACACTGAAGCTTTCTTT | CASSTDRDTEAFF
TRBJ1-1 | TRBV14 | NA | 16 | TGTGCCAGCAGGCACACGGGGGGGCGAGGCGTCACTGAAGCTTTCTTT | CASRHTGGRGVTEAFF
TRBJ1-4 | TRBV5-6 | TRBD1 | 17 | TGTGCCAGCAGTTTCACAACCACCGGGACAGGGGTTTCAAAACTGTTTTTT | CASSFTTTGTGVSKLFF
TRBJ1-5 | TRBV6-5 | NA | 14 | TGTGCCAGCAGTTTCGGACTGGGCAATCAGCCCCAGCATTTT | CASSFGLGNQPQHF
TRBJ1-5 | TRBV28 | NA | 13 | TGTGCCAGCAGGGAGGATGGCAATCAGCCCCAGCATTTT | CASREDGNQPQHF
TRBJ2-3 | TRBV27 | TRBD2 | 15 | TGTGCCAGCTCCTCTGCGGGGGGCGCCACAGATACGCAGTATTTT | CASSSAGGATDTQYF
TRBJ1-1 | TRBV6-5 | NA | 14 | TGTGCCAGCAGTCCCCTTAGCGAGGGCACTGAAGCTTTCTTT | CASSPLSEGTEAFF
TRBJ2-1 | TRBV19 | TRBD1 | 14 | TGTGCCAGTAGTACCGGGACAGGCTACAATGAGCAGTTCTTC | CASSTGTGYNEQFF
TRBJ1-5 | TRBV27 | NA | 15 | TGTGCCAGCAGTTTAGGAGGGACCGACAATCAGCCCCAGCATTTT | CASSLGGTDNQPQHF